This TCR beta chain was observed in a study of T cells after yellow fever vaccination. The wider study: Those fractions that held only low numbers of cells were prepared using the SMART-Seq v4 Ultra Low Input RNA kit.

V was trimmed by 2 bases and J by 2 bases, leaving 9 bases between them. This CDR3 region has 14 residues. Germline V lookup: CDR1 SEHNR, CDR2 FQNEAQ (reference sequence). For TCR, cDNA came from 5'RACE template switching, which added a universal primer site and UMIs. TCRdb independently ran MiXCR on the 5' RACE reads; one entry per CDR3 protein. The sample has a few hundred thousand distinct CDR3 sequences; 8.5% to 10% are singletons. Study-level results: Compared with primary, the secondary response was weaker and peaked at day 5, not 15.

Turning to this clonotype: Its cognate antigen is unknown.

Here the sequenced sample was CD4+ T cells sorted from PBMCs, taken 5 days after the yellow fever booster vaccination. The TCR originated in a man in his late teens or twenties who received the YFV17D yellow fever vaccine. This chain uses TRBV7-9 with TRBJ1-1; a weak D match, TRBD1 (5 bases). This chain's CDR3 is CASSLMTANTEAFF. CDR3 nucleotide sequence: TGTGCCAGCAGCTTAATGACAGCAAACACTGAAGCTTTCTTT.